This entry is about one T cell receptor (beta chain). Its antigen is as yet unknown. These data originate in a study of vaccination effects on CD4 cells after COVID-19. CDR3 length: 16 residues. The germline V gene has CDR1 SGHRS and CDR2 YFSETQ. V was clipped by 7 bases and J by 0 bases, with 14 bases between them. CD4+ T cells specific for antigen were expanded with viral peptide pools by the ViraFEST assay before sequencing. Following culture for about ten days, CD4+ T cells were isolated. Participants each got two BNT162b2 or mRNA-1273 vaccine doses. Data came from immunoSEQ multiplex PCR; TCRdb stores just in-frame clones and leaves some out. This sample has approximately 26,000 clones, with around 63% found just once.

The sample in question was CD4+ T cells from PBMCs cultured with SARS-CoV-2 spike peptides, obtained after COVID-19 vaccination. V gene TRBV5-1 combines with J gene TRBJ2-6, with D unresolved. The source is a human donor who received a COVID-19 vaccine. CDR3: CASSPDGPSGANVLTF. As DNA, the CDR3 is TGCGCCAGCTCACCTGACGGTCCCTCTGGGGCCAACGTCCTGACTTTC.